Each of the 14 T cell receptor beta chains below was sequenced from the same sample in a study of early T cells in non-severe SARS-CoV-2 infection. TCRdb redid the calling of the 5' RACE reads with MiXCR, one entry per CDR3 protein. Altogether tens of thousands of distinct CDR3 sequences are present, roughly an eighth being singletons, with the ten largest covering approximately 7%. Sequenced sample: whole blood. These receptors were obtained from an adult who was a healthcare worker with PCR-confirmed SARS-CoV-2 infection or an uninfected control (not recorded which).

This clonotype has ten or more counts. DNA of the CDR3: TGTGCCAGCAGTGAAGGGGAGGTTGGGATGTACGAGCAGTACTTC. Protein sequence: CASSEGEVGMYEQYF. The chain has TRBV2 and TRBJ2-7; possibly TRBD2 for D (6 bases). V was trimmed by 1 base and J by 4 bases, leaving 14 bases between them. The CDR3 sequence is 15 residues long. CDR1 and CDR2 (germline): SNHLY, FYNNEI.

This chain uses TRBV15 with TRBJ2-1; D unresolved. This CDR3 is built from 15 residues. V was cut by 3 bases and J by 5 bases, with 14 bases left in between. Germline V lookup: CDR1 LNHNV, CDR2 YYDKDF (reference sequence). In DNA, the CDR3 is TGTGCCACCAGCAGTGTACGGACGGAAAACAATGAGCAGTTCTTC. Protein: CATSSVRTENNEQFF. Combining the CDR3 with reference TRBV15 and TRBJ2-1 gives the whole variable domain DAMVIQNPRYQVTQFGKPVTLSCSQTLNHNVMYWYQQKSSQAPKLLFHYYDKDFNNEADTPDNFQSRRPNTSFCFLDIRSPGLGDTAMYLCATSSVRTENNEQFFGPGTRLTVL.

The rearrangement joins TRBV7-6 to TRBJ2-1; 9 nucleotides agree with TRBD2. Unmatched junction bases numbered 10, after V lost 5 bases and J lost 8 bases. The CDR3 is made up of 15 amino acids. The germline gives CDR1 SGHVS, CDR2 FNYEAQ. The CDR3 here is CASSPGTSKEDEQFF. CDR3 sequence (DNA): TGTGCCAGCAGCCCCGGGACTAGCAAGGAGGATGAGCAGTTCTTC.

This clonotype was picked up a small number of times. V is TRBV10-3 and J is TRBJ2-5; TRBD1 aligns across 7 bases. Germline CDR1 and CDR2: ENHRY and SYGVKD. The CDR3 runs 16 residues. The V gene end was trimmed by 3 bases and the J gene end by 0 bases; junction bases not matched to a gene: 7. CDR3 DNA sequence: TGTGCCATCAGTGACCGCGACACAGGGGACCAAGAGACCCAGTACTTC. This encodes CAISDRDTGDQETQYF.

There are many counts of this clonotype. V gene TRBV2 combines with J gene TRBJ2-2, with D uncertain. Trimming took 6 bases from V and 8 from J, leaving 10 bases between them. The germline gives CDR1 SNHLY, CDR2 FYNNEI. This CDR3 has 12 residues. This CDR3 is CASRTVGGELFF. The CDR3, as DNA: TGTGCCAGCAGGACCGTTGGGGGGGAGCTGTTTTTT.

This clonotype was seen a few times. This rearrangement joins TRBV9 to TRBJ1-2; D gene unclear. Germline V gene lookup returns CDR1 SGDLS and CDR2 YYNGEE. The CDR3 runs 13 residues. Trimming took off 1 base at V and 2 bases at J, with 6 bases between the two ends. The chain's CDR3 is CASSVNTNYGYTF. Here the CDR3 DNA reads TGTGCCAGCAGCGTAAACACGAACTATGGCTACACCTTC.

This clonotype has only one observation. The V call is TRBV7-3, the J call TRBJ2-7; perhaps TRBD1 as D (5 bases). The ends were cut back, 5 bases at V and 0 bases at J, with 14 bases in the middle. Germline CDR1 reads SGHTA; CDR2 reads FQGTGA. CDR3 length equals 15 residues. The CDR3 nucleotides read TGTGCCAGCAGCCACGGGCAGGGCGACTCCTACGAGCAGTACTTC. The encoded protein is CASSHGQGDSYEQYF.

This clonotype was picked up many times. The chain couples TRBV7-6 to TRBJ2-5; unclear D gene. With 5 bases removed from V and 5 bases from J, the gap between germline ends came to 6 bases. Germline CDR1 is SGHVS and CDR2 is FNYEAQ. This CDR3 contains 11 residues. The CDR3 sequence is CASSRHETQYF. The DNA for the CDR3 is TGTGCCAGCAGCCGTCATGAGACCCAGTACTTC.

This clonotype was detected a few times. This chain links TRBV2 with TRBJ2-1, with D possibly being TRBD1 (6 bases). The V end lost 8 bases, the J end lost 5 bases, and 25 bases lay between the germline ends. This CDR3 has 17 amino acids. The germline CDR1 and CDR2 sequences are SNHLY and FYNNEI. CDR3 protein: CASHQGTRVVLDNEQFF. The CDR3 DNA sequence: TGTGCCAGCCACCAGGGGACCAGGGTAGTTCTGGACAATGAGCAGTTCTTC. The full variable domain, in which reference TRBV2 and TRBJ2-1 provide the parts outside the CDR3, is EPEVTQTPSHQVTQMGQEVILRCVPISNHLYFYWYRQILGQKVEFLVSFYNNEISEKSEIFDDQFSVERPDGSNFTLKIRSTKLEDSAMYFCASHQGTRVVLDNEQFFGPGTRLTVL.

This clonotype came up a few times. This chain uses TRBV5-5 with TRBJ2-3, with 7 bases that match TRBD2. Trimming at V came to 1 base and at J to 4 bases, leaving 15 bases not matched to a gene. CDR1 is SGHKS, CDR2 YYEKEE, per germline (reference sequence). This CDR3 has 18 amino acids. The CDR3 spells CASSLSVAGAQEADTQYF. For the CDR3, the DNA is TGTGCCAGCAGCTTGTCTGTGGCGGGAGCTCAGGAGGCAGATACGCAGTATTTT.

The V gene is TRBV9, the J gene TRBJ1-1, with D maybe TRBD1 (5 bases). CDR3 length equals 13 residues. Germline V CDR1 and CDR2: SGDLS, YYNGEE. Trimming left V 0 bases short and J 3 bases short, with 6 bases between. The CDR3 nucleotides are TGTGCCAGCAGCGTAGCGGGGGACACTGAAGCTTTCTTT. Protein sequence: CASSVAGDTEAFF.

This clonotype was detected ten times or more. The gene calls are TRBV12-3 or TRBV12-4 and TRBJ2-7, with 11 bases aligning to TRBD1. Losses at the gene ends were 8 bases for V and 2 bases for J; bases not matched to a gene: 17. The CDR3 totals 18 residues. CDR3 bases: TGTGCCAGCTTCCCACCCCTCCCAGGACAGGGGGCTACCTACGAGCAGTACTTC. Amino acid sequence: CASFPPLPGQGATYEQYF.

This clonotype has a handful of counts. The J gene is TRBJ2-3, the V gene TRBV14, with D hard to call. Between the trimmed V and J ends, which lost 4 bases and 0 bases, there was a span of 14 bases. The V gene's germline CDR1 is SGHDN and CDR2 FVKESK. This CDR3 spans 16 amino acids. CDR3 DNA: TGTGCCAGCAGCCGCCTAGACCGGGCTAGCACAGATACGCAGTATTTT. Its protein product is CASSRLDRASTDTQYF.

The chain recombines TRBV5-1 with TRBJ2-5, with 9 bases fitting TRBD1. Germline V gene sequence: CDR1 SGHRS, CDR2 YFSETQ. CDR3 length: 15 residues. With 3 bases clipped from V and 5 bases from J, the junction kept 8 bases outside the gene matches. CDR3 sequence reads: CASSSWTGAGETQYF. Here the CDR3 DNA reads TGCGCCAGCAGCTCCTGGACAGGGGCGGGGGAGACCCAGTACTTC.